The clone carrying this T cell receptor (beta chain) was seen more than once but under ten times. Its antigen is undetermined. The sample comes from a study of T-cell reconstitution after alpha-beta-depleted transplantation in children. Whole-study results and caveats: It was surviving recipient T cells and thymic progenitors that gave some patients high TCRbeta diversity at day 60. It was reported that alpha-beta T cells came from several hundred expanded graft clones (about two months after transplant). T-cell numbers and diversity, one year after transplant, stemmed largely from T cells that were newly produced.

Trimming removed 7 bases at V and 11 bases at J, with 11 bases between. The CDR3 spans 10 residues. Molecular barcoding with unique molecular identifiers was used for the TCRbeta library. From the PCR reads, TCRdb called clonotypes with MiXCR, one entry per CDR3 protein. The top ten clones hold approximately 34% of a sample with around 200,000 distinct CDR3 sequences, approximately 8.4% of them seen once. The chain is built from TRBV12-3 or TRBV12-4 and TRBJ2-5; D is unclear. Sequences were derived from PBMCs, mostly from graft donor cells, sampled 360 days after TCRalphabeta/CD19-depleted stem cell transplant. The TCR sequence derives from a male patient between 2 and 10 years old who had a stem cell transplant for acute myeloid leukemia, so the T cells may come from the graft donor. CDR3 sequence: CASTRRAQYF. The CDR3 coding sequence is TGTGCCAGCACCCGACGGGCGCAGTACTTC.